Here is one T cell receptor beta chain with its context. Antigen: not known. This sample is part of a study of OX40 agonist ivuxolimab in advanced cancers. Study-wide background: Patients were infused with ivuxolimab every 2 weeks at 0.01 to 10 mg/kg. Findings of the study overall: Low normalized T-cell clonal expansion also characterized some of the nonresponders. Which antigen the expanded peripheral T cells recognized is unknown.

Using immunoSEQ multiplex PCR, the repertoire was profiled, and TCRdb retains in-frame clones only, with some absent. The profile shows around 56,000 clones, around 79% of them singletons. The CDR3 contains 15 residues. Between the trimmed V and J ends, which lost 4 bases and 7 bases, there was a span of 20 bases. The V gene's germline CDR1 is MNHEY and CDR2 SMNVEV (reference sequence). Systemic immunosuppression or a history of autoimmune disease excluded patients. The receptor's source is an adult with an advanced solid tumor such as melanoma, head and neck, liver or kidney cancer. V and J are TRBV27 and TRBJ2-7; possibly TRBD1 or TRBD2 for D (5 bases each). The sequenced sample was CD4+ or CD8+ T cells sorted from blood, obtained in a trial of the OX40 agonist ivuxolimab. This CDR3 reads CASSYAGTLWGEQYF. CDR3 DNA: TGTGCCAGCAGTTACGCCGGGACCTTATGGGGGGAGCAGTACTTC.